The entry below describes one T cell receptor beta chain. For the second PCR, which ran for 7 to 11 cycles, a sample-barcoded 5' primer and a J-beta primer mix were used. TCRdb re-called the 5' RACE reads through MiXCR, storing one row per CDR3 protein. The sample contains about 640,000 distinct CDR3 sequences, approximately 30% of which appear only once. Looked up from germline, CDR1 is DFQATT and CDR2 is SNEGSKA (reference sequence). This CDR3 contains 13 residues. Trimming pared 4 bases from V and 1 base from J, leaving 10 bases between. This specimen comes from a study of blood T cells in healthy people across ages.

This clonotype was obtained from an elderly woman in good health. This chain joins TRBV20-1 and TRBJ1-1; a possible D gene is TRBD1 (6 bases). The specimen sequenced was blood. This CDR3 is CSATPDRNTEAFF. The DNA of the CDR3 is TGCAGTGCTACTCCGGACAGGAACACTGAAGCTTTCTTT.